The entry below describes one T cell receptor beta chain. Those enrolled in Seattle joined during active infection and were followed longitudinally afterward. Authors' processing steps: Nucleated cell counts were estimated from reference gene primer amplification. Generated by immunoSEQ multiplex PCR, the TCRdb table keeps only in-frame clones and is missing some. Clone size and V and J calls were adopted from that table, with D and trimming inferred from the DNA. Found here are 300,000 to 400,000 clones, over 80% of them singletons; the top ten hold over 6%. The germline V gene encodes CDR1 SGDLS and CDR2 YYNGEE. Trimming took 4 bases from V and 4 from J, leaving 7 bases between them. The CDR3 contains 12 residues. This specimen belongs to a study of blood T cell repertoires in COVID-19. Study at large: Samples taken during acute and convalescent COVID-19 were collected in the United States, Italy and Spain. PBMCs, B-cell-depleted T cells, or T cells provided the cDNA or gDNA that made up the material.

This TCR was recovered from a woman between 50 and 59 years old with COVID-19, enrolled during active disease. The specimen sequenced was peripheral blood. V gene TRBV9 combines with J gene TRBJ2-3; D unresolved. CDR3 nucleotides: TGTGCCAGCAGCTCTCTAGCAGATACGCAGTATTTT. Its translation: CASSSLADTQYF.